The T cell receptor (beta chain) under discussion was sequenced for a study of CD8 T cells in Susac syndrome (dated by TCRdb to about 2019). About the full investigation: Of the Susac syndrome patients who were sequenced, five or six had clinically active disease and about 8 were in clinical remission. At blood withdrawal, Susac syndrome patients were either therapy-naive, taking corticosteroids (in some cases with IVIg as well), or taking IVIg alone. The study used repertoire sequencing to test whether antigen drove CD8+ T cell activation and differentiation in Susac syndrome. Broader findings and caveats from the paper: In patients with Susac syndrome, the CD4+ T cell repertoire showed no detectable clonal expansion. The study acknowledged that relatively few individuals were included in the TCR sequencing and HLA analysis.

Peripheral blood CD8+ and CD4+ T cells from healthy donors, Susac syndrome patients and multiple sclerosis patients were profiled by high-throughput TCR beta sequencing. The Susac syndrome patients fulfilled recently defined diagnostic criteria for definite or probable disease. Bulk CD8+ and CD4+ T cells were purified magnetically by negative isolation, whereas CD8+ TEMRA cells were enriched by FACS. Blood was collected in EDTA tubes and processed within 24 hours, with PBMCs isolated through density gradient centrifugation. PBMCs intended for TCR sequencing were cryopreserved in liquid nitrogen and thawed later in a water bath at 37 degrees C. The sorted or isolated CD4+, CD8+ and CD8+ TEMRA cells reached a purity of at least 90%. RNA was extracted using the RNeasy kit, and roughly 0.5 to 1 ug of the RNA was reverse transcribed with random hexamers. The immunoSEQ multiplex PCR assay, covering 54 Vbeta and 13 Jbeta segments, was used to amplify TCR beta CDR3 regions. To correct PCR amplification bias, a synthetic template baseline was used for both primer optimization and computational correction. Per the original workflow: Reads were assigned to V, D and J genes according to IMGT and analyzed in immunoSEQ Analyzer, with only productive sequences retained. To calculate clonality, Shannon entropy was normalized by log2 of the number of productive unique sequences and then subtracted from one. Public and private clones were assessed among the 100 most prevalent clones of each patient and control. Clones were defined as Susac-specific when absent from the healthy and MS cohorts, from fewer than 1,300 published viral clones and from other ImmuneACCESS disease sequences. Clones were called with MiXCR by TCRdb after fastp trimmed the public reads at Q25, and only in-frame beta chains were retained. For every CDR3 protein sequence, its rows merge into one entry that carries the most common genes and DNA. In this record, the V and J calls reflect TCRdb's handling and not the investigators' own analysis. The sample profile shows roughly 150,000 distinct CDR3 sequences; around 96% of them were found once. 0.15% to 0.2% of the sample rests with the top ten.

Concerning this clonotype itself: The target of this receptor is not known. Qualities for individual bases were not recorded, and no much larger clone is one base off.

From the cysteine up to the phenylalanine, the CDR3 has a length of 13 residues. The sequence is cut down to CDR3 DNA, 39 bases in frame from base 1. V drops 2 bases and J drops 1 base, leaving 5 bases in between. The sequence links TRBV12-3 or TRBV12-4 to TRBJ1-1; no confident D gene assignment can be made. The sample was CD4+ T cells from PBMCs. The clonotype comes from a human donor with Susac syndrome. The CDR3 protein sequence reads: CASSLLENTEAFF. In nucleotides, the sequence is TGTGCCAGCAGTTTATTAGAGAACACTGAAGCTTTCTTT.